This TCR beta chain was documented in a study of T cells in Graves' hyperthyroidism and ophthalmopathy. V was cut by 6 bases and J by 10 bases, with 28 bases left in between. Germline V gene sequence: CDR1 SEHNR, CDR2 FQNEAQ (reference sequence). The CDR3 length is 17 residues. Using RNA transcripts as the source, TCR beta CDR3 regions were amplified. The HTBI set primed first-round TCR CDR3 RT-PCR. A single record per CDR3 protein comes from TCRdb applying MiXCR to the multiplex PCR reads. The repertoire holds about 350,000 distinct CDR3 sequences, with about 15% as singletons. Broader study findings: A model using 13 V-J features told ophthalmopathy apart from stable hyperthyroidism.

This clonotype came up many times. Its antigen is currently unknown. The specimen was blood. The sequence was collected from a woman under 40 with Graves' hyperthyroidism. The chain has TRBV7-9 and TRBJ2-1; D possibly corresponds to TRBD2 (7 bases). CDR3 nucleotide sequence: TGTGCCAGCAGTCCTGATAAGGGGGGGAGACTACAATGGGAGCAGTTCTTC. This codes for CASSPDKGGRLQWEQFF. Full variable domain (outside the CDR3, taken from reference TRBV7-9 and TRBJ2-1): DTGVSQNPRHKITKRGQNVTFRCDPISEHNRLYWYRQTLGQGPEFLTYFQNEAQLEKSRLLSDRFSAERPKGSFSTLEIQRTEQGDSAMYLCASSPDKGGRLQWEQFFGPGTRLTVL.